A selection of T cell receptor beta chains follows, all from one sample in a study of OX40 agonist ivuxolimab in advanced cancers. Sequenced by immunoSEQ multiplex PCR; TCRdb stores in-frame clones only, minus some. Of around 40,000 clones in the sample, 75% to 90% were seen once. Material: CD4+ or CD8+ T cells sorted from blood, obtained in a trial of the OX40 agonist ivuxolimab. Every receptor here comes from an adult with an advanced solid tumor such as melanoma, head and neck, liver or kidney cancer. The CDR3 runs from the conserved cysteine through the conserved F or W. A D gene is named only where the DNA matches it firmly. Rows may omit the clone size; those that give it use once, few, many or a size class.

TRBV27	TRBJ2-7	-	-	TGTGCCAGCAGCAAATCCGGGACACACTCCTACGAGCAGTACTTC	CASSKSGTHSYEQYF
TRBV27	TRBJ2-1	TRBD1	once	TGTGCCAGCAGTTTCGGGACAGGAAACAATGAGCAGTTCTTC	CASSFGTGNNEQFF
TRBV30	TRBJ2-3	-	once	TGTGCCTGGAGTGATACGCAGTATTTT	CAWSDTQYF
TRBV9	TRBJ1-1	-	once	TGTGCCAGCAGCGGAGGGAACACTGAAGCTTTCTTT	CASSGGNTEAFF
TRBV6-5	TRBJ1-2	-	-	TGTGCCAGCAGATTCACGGCGGGCTACACCTTC	CASRFTAGYTF
TRBV27	TRBJ2-7	-	-	TGTGCCAGCAGTGCATATAACGAGCAGTACTTC	CASSAYNEQYF
TRBV5-1	TRBJ1-1	TRBD1	medium-sized	TGCGCCAGCAGAGGGGACAGGGGATCCAACACTGAAGCTTTCTTT	CASRGDRGSNTEAFF
TRBV9	TRBJ2-1	TRBD2	-	TGTGCCAGCAGCCAACTAGCGGATTCGTACAATGAGCAGTTCTTC	CASSQLADSYNEQFF
TRBV19	TRBJ2-7	TRBD1	-	TGTGCCAGTAGTATGGGACAGGGAGAGGCGTACTTC	CASSMGQGEAYF
TRBV11-2	TRBJ2-4	-	-	TGTGCCAGCAGCTTAAGGGTAGCCAAAAACATTCAGTACTTC	CASSLRVAKNIQYF
TRBV5-6	TRBJ1-2	TRBD1	-	TGTGCCAGCAGCTTGGCCGGACAGGGGACGAGGTATGGCTACACCTTC	CASSLAGQGTRYGYTF
TRBV7-9	TRBJ2-7	-	-	TGTGCCAGCAGCTTGCGGGGTTACGAGCAGTACTTC	CASSLRGYEQYF
TRBV27	TRBJ2-7	-	-	TGTGCCAGCAGTTTGAGAGGGGACGAGCAGTACTTC	CASSLRGDEQYF
TRBV6-4	TRBJ1-1	-	-	TGTGCCAGCAGTGACTCGACCGGTGGGGGAGCGAACACTGAAGCTTTCTTT	CASSDSTGGGANTEAFF
TRBV6-5	TRBJ2-7	-	-	TGTGCCAGCAGTTACGGCCCGACTATTTACGAGCAGTACTTC	CASSYGPTIYEQYF
TRBV21-1	TRBJ1-2	-	once	TGTGCCAGCAGCGCTCGGGACAACCCTAACTATGGCTACACCTTC	CASSARDNPNYGYTF
TRBV6-5	TRBJ1-1	TRBD1	once	TGTGCCAGCAGTCTCCGGGGACAGGGTTGGACTGAAGCTTTCTTT	CASSLRGQGWTEAFF
TRBV13	TRBJ2-7	TRBD2	-	TGTGCCAGCAGCTTAGGGACTAGCTTGGCCTACGAGCAGTACTTC	CASSLGTSLAYEQYF
TRBV29-1	TRBJ2-3	-	-	TGCAGCGCTGAGGAAGTACAGCGCACAGATACGCAGTATTTT	CSAEEVQRTDTQYF
TRBV30	TRBJ1-1	-	-	TGTGCCGTCCGGACTGGGGTGAACACTGAAGCTTTCTTT	CAVRTGVNTEAFF
TRBV19	TRBJ2-5	TRBD2	-	TGTGCCAGTAGTCTGGGGGAGGGCCGTTGGGAGACCCAGTACTTC	CASSLGEGRWETQYF
TRBV7-9	TRBJ2-3	TRBD2	-	TGTGCCAGCAGCTCAAAACTAGCGGGGGCCCAAGGTACGCAGTATTTT	CASSSKLAGAQGTQYF
TRBV7-9	TRBJ2-4	-	-	TGTGCCAGCAGCTCCCGGATAGACAGTCCCAAAAACATTCAGTACTTC	CASSSRIDSPKNIQYF
TRBV7-9	TRBJ2-7	TRBD2	-	TGTGCCAGCAGCTTAGAGGGCGGGGGTGAGCAGTACTTC	CASSLEGGGEQYF
TRBV9	TRBJ1-5	-	few	TGTGCCAGCAGCCTCGGGGATAGTCAGCCCCAGCATTTT	CASSLGDSQPQHF
TRBV18	TRBJ2-1	TRBD2	few	TGTGCCAGCTCACCACCGGGGGGAGGGCCGGTCGATGAGCAGTTCTTC	CASSPPGGGPVDEQFF
TRBV9	TRBJ2-5	-	few	TGTGCCAGCAGCGTAGGGGGCGCAGGGGATGGTCGGGAGACCCAGTACTTC	CASSVGGAGDGRETQYF
TRBV9	TRBJ2-5	-	-	TGTGCCAGCAGCGCCAGGTTCAGGGGCCCGGGGACGGAGACCCAGTACTTC	CASSARFRGPGTETQYF
TRBV10-3	TRBJ2-7	-	-	TGTGCCATCAGCCCGGTGGACAGTAGCTCCTACGAGCAGTACTTC	CAISPVDSSSYEQYF
TRBV7-9	TRBJ2-7	-	-	TGTGCCAGCAAAACCGAACCAGGGAAGGGGGAGCAGTACTTC	CASKTEPGKGEQYF
TRBV19	TRBJ1-4	-	-	TGTGCCGCCAAGGGGGAAGAAAAACTGTTTTTT	CAAKGEEKLFF
TRBV29-1	TRBJ2-1	-	-	TGCAGCGTTACCGGGACAGGGACTAGGAGCTCCTACAATGAGCAGTTCTTC	CSVTGTGTRSSYNEQFF
TRBV5-5	TRBJ2-2	TRBD2	-	TGTGCCAGCAGCCCGAACTGGCGGGAGAGGACCGGGGAGCTGTTTTTT	CASSPNWRERTGELFF
TRBV21-1	TRBJ1-5	-	-	TGTGCCAGCAGCATTACAGAAGATCAGCCCCAGCATTTT	CASSITEDQPQHF